The 12 T cell receptor beta chains listed next were all sequenced from one sample in a study of PD-1 blockade in classical Hodgkin lymphoma. Every one of the patients relapsed after autologous stem cell transplantation (brentuximab vedotin exposure was variable). Libraries were prepared by immunoSEQ multiplex PCR; TCRdb keeps only in-frame clonotypes and omits some of them. The sample lists about 13,000 clones; 75% to 95% were seen once. The sample consisted of peripheral blood mononuclear cells (PBMCs), taken at baseline. Receptors were obtained from a human donor with classical Hodgkin lymphoma.

The chain is built from TRBV19 and TRBJ2-7; 8 bases are shared with TRBD1. The CDR3 runs 14 residues. J lost 0 bases, V lost 6 bases, and 4 bases had no gene match. CDR1 LNHDA and CDR2 SQIVND come from the germline V gene (reference sequence). The CDR3 DNA follows: TGTGCCAGTAGCCTCACAGGGGGCTCCTACGAGCAGTACTTC. It specifies CASSLTGGSYEQYF.

The J gene is TRBJ1-2, the V gene TRBV5-1; TRBD1 agrees at 7 bases. The length of the CDR3 is 14 residues. Trimming cost V 4 bases and J 6 bases; bases outside gene matches: 9. The germline CDR1 and CDR2 sequences are SGHRS and YFSETQ. As DNA, the CDR3 is TGCGCCAGCAGCCAGGACAGGTCAGAAAATGGCTACACCTTC. Translating it yields CASSQDRSENGYTF. Variable domain in full (rest from reference TRBV5-1 and TRBJ1-2): KAGVTQTPRYLIKTRGQQVTLSCSPISGHRSVSWYQQTPGQGLQFLFEYFSETQRNKGNFPGRFSGRQFSNSRSEMNVSTLELGDSALYLCASSQDRSENGYTFGSGTRLTVV.

This chain uses TRBV5-6 with TRBJ2-3, with 15 bases that match TRBD2. This CDR3 comprises 19 residues. The germline V gene encodes CDR1 SGHDT and CDR2 YYEEEE. Trimming removed 4 bases from V and 6 bases from J; junction bases left unmatched: 15. Here the CDR3 DNA reads TGTGCCAGCAGCCCCGGAATCGAGGGACTAGCGGGGGGAGGTGATACGCAGTATTTT. Amino acids: CASSPGIEGLAGGGDTQYF.

This chain joins TRBV28 and TRBJ2-7, with 13 bases that match TRBD2. CDR1 MDHEN and CDR2 SYDVKM come from the germline V gene. This CDR3 contains 16 residues. V lost 3 bases, J lost 7 bases, and 9 bases stayed unmatched. DNA of the CDR3: TGTGCCAGCAGTTTCGCGGGACTAGCGGGGTCGGGAGAGCAGTACTTC. It is translated as CASSFAGLAGSGEQYF.

The chain has TRBV5-1 and TRBJ2-7; possibly TRBD1 or TRBD2 for D (5 bases each). The V end lost 5 bases, the J end lost 0 bases, and 12 bases lay between the germline ends. The CDR3 is 14 residues long. Germline lookup yields CDR1 SGHRS and CDR2 YFSETQ. The CDR3 is CASSPRDGSYEQYF. As DNA, the CDR3 is TGCGCCAGCAGTCCCCGGGACGGCTCCTACGAGCAGTACTTC.

The V call is TRBV5-1, the J call TRBJ1-4, with 8 bases lining up with TRBD1. V gave up 4 bases and J gave up 7 bases; unmatched junction bases: 9. Per germline, CDR1 SGHRS and CDR2 YFSETQ. CDR3 length: 15 amino acids. The CDR3 sequence is CASSGAGGSVEKLFF. CDR3 in DNA: TGCGCCAGCAGCGGAGCAGGGGGCTCGGTTGAAAAACTGTTTTTT.

The chain employs TRBV11-2 and TRBJ2-1; D gene unclear. The CDR3 length is 13 residues. CDR1 and CDR2 (germline): SGHAT, FQNNGV. V lost 5 bases to trimming and J lost 4 bases, with 9 bases between them. The CDR3 DNA is TGTGCCAGCAGCCTGGACCTTTACAATGAGCAGTTCTTC. It translates to CASSLDLYNEQFF.

The rearrangement links TRBV30 to TRBJ2-5; a possible D gene is TRBD2 (6 bases). Germline V gene sequence: CDR1 GTSNPN, CDR2 SVGIG (reference sequence). This CDR3 has 15 amino acids. The ends were cut back, 0 bases at V and 4 bases at J, with 15 bases in the middle. The CDR3 sequence is CAWSVGGARAETQYF. The DNA for the CDR3 is TGTGCCTGGAGTGTAGGAGGGGCCAGGGCAGAGACCCAGTACTTC.

The gene calls are TRBV5-1 and TRBJ2-7; possible D gene TRBD2, 6 bases. This CDR3 region has 14 residues. V was shortened by 4 bases and J by 7 bases, with 18 bases between the two germline ends. From germline, CDR1 is SGHRS and CDR2 YFSETQ. The CDR3 reads CASSVTGLPEEQYF. The CDR3 nucleotides are TGCGCCAGCAGCGTGACGGGACTCCCGGAAGAGCAGTACTTC.

The chain links TRBV5-1 to TRBJ2-1; D might be TRBD1 (6 bases). Trimming took 4 bases from V and 6 from J, leaving 17 bases between them. CDR3 length: 15 amino acids. The V gene's germline CDR1 is SGHRS and CDR2 YFSETQ. The CDR3 DNA reads TGCGCCAGCAGCCCTCCGGCCCAGGGGACCAATGAGCAGTTCTTC. It encodes CASSPPAQGTNEQFF.

The chain links TRBV10-2 to TRBJ1-2; D gene uncertain. The CDR3 contains 15 residues. The V end was cut by 1 base, the J end by 3 bases, with 12 bases between. Germline CDR1 reads WSHSY; CDR2 reads SAAADI. The CDR3 loop is CASSEFVERDYGYTF. The CDR3 DNA reads TGCGCCAGCAGTGAGTTCGTCGAGCGGGACTATGGCTACACCTTC.

The chain uses TRBV5-5 and TRBJ1-4; D unresolved. Trimming shortened V by 0 bases and J by 0 bases, and 9 bases separated the two germline ends. Germline V gene data show CDR1 as SGHKS and CDR2 as YYEKEE (reference sequence). The CDR3 totals 16 residues. The DNA for the CDR3 is TGTGCCAGCAGCTTGGGACGGATTGCAACTAATGAAAAACTGTTTTTT. Translating it yields CASSLGRIATNEKLFF. Full variable domain (outside the CDR3, taken from reference TRBV5-5 and TRBJ1-4): DAGVTQSPTHLIKTRGQQVTLRCSPISGHKSVSWYQQVLGQGPQFIFQYYEKEERGRGNFPDRFSARQFPNYSSELNVNALLLGDSALYLCASSLGRIATNEKLFFGSGTQLSVL.